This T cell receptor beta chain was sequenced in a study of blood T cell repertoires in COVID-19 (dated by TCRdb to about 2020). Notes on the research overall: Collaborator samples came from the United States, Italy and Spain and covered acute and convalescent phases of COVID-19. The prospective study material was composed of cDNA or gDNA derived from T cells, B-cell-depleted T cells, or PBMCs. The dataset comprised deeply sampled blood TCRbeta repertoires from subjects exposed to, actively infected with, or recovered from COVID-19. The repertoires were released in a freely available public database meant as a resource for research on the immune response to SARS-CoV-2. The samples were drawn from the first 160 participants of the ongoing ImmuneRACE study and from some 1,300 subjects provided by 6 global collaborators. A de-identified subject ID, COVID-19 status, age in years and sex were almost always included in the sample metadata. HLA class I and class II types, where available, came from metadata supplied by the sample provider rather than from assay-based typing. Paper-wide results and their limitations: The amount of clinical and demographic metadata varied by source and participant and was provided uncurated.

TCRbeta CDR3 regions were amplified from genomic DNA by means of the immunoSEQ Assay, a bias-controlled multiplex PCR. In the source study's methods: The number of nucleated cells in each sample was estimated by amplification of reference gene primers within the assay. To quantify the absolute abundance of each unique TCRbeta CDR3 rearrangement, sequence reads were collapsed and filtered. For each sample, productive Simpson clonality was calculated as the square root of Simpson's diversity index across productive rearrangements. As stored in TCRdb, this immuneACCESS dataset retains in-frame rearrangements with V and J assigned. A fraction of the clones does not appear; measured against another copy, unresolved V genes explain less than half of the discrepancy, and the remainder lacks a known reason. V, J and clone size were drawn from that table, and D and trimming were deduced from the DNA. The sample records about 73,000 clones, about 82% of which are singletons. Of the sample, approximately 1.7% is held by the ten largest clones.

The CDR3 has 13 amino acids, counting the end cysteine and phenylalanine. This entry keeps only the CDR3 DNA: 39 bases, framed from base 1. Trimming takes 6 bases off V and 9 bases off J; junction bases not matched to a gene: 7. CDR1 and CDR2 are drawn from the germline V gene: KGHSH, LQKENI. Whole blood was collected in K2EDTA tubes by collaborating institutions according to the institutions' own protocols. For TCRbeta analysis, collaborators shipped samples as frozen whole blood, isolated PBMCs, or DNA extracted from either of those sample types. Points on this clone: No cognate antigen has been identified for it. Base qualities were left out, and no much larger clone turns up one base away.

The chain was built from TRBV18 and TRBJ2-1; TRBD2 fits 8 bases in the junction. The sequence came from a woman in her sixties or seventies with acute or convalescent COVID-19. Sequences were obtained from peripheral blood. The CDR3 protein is CASSPSTSGEQFF. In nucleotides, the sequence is TGTGCCAGCTCCCCGAGTACTAGCGGTGAGCAGTTCTTC.